What follows are 15 T cell receptor beta chains derived from one specimen sequenced in a study of identical twins. MiXCR was run by TCRdb on the 5' RACE reads, yielding one entry per CDR3 protein. Among 700,000 or so distinct CDR3 sequences listed, less than 10% were seen once. The data were also submitted as part of a second study, on yellow fever vaccine responses in identical twins.

The sequenced sample was PBMCs. These receptor sequences come from a woman aged 18-29 years in good health.

This clonotype has just a few counts. This rearrangement joins TRBV28 to TRBJ2-1; D perhaps matches TRBD2 (5 bases). The length of the CDR3 is 14 residues. V was pared by 3 bases and J by 2 bases, with 8 bases between. CDR1 MDHEN and CDR2 SYDVKM come from the germline V gene. In DNA, the CDR3 is TGTGCCAGCAGTTTGCCAGCGGCCTACAATGAGCAGTTCTTC. This encodes CASSLPAAYNEQFF. Variable domain in full (rest from reference TRBV28 and TRBJ2-1): DVKVTQSSRYLVKRTGEKVFLECVQDMDHENMFWYRQDPGLGLRLIYFSYDVKMKEKGDIPEGYSVSREKKERFSLILESASTNQTSMYLCASSLPAAYNEQFFGPGTRLTVL.

This clonotype was found a few times. The chain joins TRBV15 to TRBJ2-3; TRBD2 aligns across 10 bases. Trimming took 6 bases from V and 3 from J; bases not matched to a gene: 3. This CDR3 has 14 amino acids. Germline assignment: CDR1 LNHNV and CDR2 YYDKDF (reference sequence). The CDR3 DNA sequence: TGTGCCACCAGGAAGCGGGAGGGGACAGATACGCAGTATTTT. This sequence encodes CATRKREGTDTQYF.

This clonotype was seen many times. The chain recombines TRBV10-1 with TRBJ2-1; D unclear. Germline CDR1 WNHNN, CDR2 SYGVQD (reference sequence). CDR3 length: 16 residues. V lost 4 bases and J 0 bases, leaving 13 bases between the germline ends. This CDR3 is CASSGLGPSSYNEQFF. CDR3 DNA sequence: TGCGCCAGCAGTGGTCTGGGCCCGAGCTCCTACAATGAGCAGTTCTTC.

This clonotype was counted a few times. The V gene is TRBV30, the J gene TRBJ1-6; D might be TRBD1 (5 bases). This CDR3 region has 13 residues. Trimming stripped 0 bases from V and 10 bases from J, with 10 bases between. Germline CDR1 reads GTSNPN; CDR2 reads SVGIG (reference sequence). The CDR3, as DNA: TGTGCCTGGAGTGTGGGGGTTGAATCACCCCTCCACTTT. It codes for CAWSVGVESPLHF.

This clonotype was observed at least ten times. This sequence joins TRBV12-3 or TRBV12-4 and TRBJ1-2; TRBD1 matches at 10 bases. V gave up 4 bases and J gave up 4 bases; unmatched junction bases: 6. This CDR3 is 15 amino acids long. CDR3 sequence (DNA): TGTGCCAGCAGTTCCCCCAGGACAGGGGGCTATGGCTACACCTTC. Amino acids: CASSSPRTGGYGYTF.

The sample holds many counts of this clonotype. The chain employs TRBV4-1 and TRBJ2-7; weak D call: TRBD1 (5 bases). The V end was cut by 2 bases, the J end by 0 bases, with 11 bases between. This CDR3 is built from 15 residues. CDR1 and CDR2 from the germline V gene are MGHRA and YSYEKL. CDR3 coding DNA: TGCGCCAGCAGCCAACTGGACACGAACTCCTACGAGCAGTACTTC. Its protein is CASSQLDTNSYEQYF.

The chain joins TRBV19 to TRBJ2-1; 10 positions agree with TRBD1. The CDR3 totals 16 residues. Germline-derived CDR1 and CDR2 are LNHDA and SQIVND (reference sequence). Germline trimming cut 5 bases from V and 4 bases from J; bases unmatched to any gene: 8. CDR3 sequence reads: CASSLMGTGVYNEQFF. As DNA, the CDR3 is TGTGCCAGTAGTTTGATGGGGACAGGGGTGTACAATGAGCAGTTCTTC.

There are many counts of this clonotype. The chain links TRBV4-2 to TRBJ2-5; 10 bases match TRBD1. Germline V lookup: CDR1 LGHNA, CDR2 YNFKEQ. With 4 bases clipped from V and 5 bases from J, the junction kept 7 bases outside the gene matches. There are 15 residues in the CDR3. The chain's CDR3 is CASSRDRGRRETQYF. CDR3 nucleotides: TGTGCCAGCAGCCGAGACAGGGGGCGACGGGAGACCCAGTACTTC.

A few counts support this clonotype. V and J are TRBV20-1 and TRBJ2-7, with D unclear. CDR3 length equals 13 residues. Germline V gene sequence: CDR1 DFQATT, CDR2 SNEGSKA (reference sequence). Between the trimmed V and J ends, which lost 3 bases and 0 bases, there was a span of 9 bases. The DNA for the CDR3 is TGCAGTGCTAGGGTCCCGAACTCCTACGAGCAGTACTTC. Its translation: CSARVPNSYEQYF.

This clonotype was observed many times. The CDR3 loop is CASSLAGLAQGEQYF. As DNA, the CDR3 is TGTGCCAGCAGCTTAGCCGGCCTAGCACAGGGGGAGCAGTACTTC. The rearrangement links TRBV11-2 to TRBJ2-7; 7 nucleotides agree with TRBD1. Germline V gene sequence: CDR1 SGHAT, CDR2 FQNNGV. CDR3 length: 15 amino acids. J gave up 7 bases and V 1 base, and 10 bases lay outside the gene matches.

The table lists this clonotype with a few counts. The J gene is TRBJ2-5, the V gene TRBV10-3; 12 bases align to TRBD1. Germline trimming cut 4 bases from V and 5 bases from J; bases unmatched to any gene: 2. The germline V gene encodes CDR1 ENHRY and CDR2 SYGVKD. There are 14 residues in the CDR3. CDR3: CAISGDRGQETQYF. CDR3 DNA sequence: TGTGCCATCAGTGGGGACAGGGGGCAGGAGACCCAGTACTTC.

This chain links TRBV6-1 with TRBJ2-7, with 10 bases identical to TRBD1. The J segment lost 2 bases and the V segment lost 6 bases, leaving 10 bases of the junction unmatched. Looked up from germline, CDR1 is MNHNS and CDR2 is SASEGT. The CDR3 covers 16 residues. CDR3 nucleotides: TGTGCCAGCAGACGCCAAACCGGGACAGGGGCCTACGAGCAGTACTTC. Its protein product is CASRRQTGTGAYEQYF.

The chain is built from TRBV11-2 and TRBJ2-3, with 9 positions matching TRBD1. Germline V gene lookup returns CDR1 SGHAT and CDR2 FQNNGV. The V and J ends lost 5 bases and 3 bases, in that order; junction bases with no gene match: 6. The CDR3 runs to 15 residues. The CDR3 bases are TGTGCCAGCAGCAAAACAGGGGGCGCGACAGATACGCAGTATTTT. Its protein is CASSKTGGATDTQYF.

This clonotype was recorded a few times. This chain uses TRBV6-2 or TRBV6-3 with TRBJ2-1; D possibly corresponds to TRBD1 (6 bases). This CDR3 contains 13 residues. In germline, CDR1 is MNHEY, CDR2 SVGEGT. Trimming removed 6 bases at V and 5 bases at J, with 11 bases between. The CDR3 DNA reads as TGTGCCAGCAGGAAGACAGGCGACAATGAGCAGTTCTTC. Its translation: CASRKTGDNEQFF.

This clonotype was recorded a few times. The chain's CDR3 is CSARRGSGVDYEQYF. CDR3 in DNA: TGCAGTGCTAGGAGGGGTAGCGGGGTAGACTACGAGCAGTACTTC. V and J are TRBV20-1 and TRBJ2-7, with TRBD2 matching over 8 bases. This CDR3 is built from 15 residues. Germline-derived CDR1 and CDR2 are DFQATT and SNEGSKA (reference sequence). Trimming at V came to 3 bases and at J to 3 bases, leaving 10 bases not matched to a gene.